This T cell receptor beta chain originates from a study of graft-versus-host responses after intestinal transplantation. Whole-study context: Every recipient underwent anti-thymocyte globulin induction, then tacrolimus and steroids for approximately three years.

CDR3 length: 16 amino acids. Germline trimming cut 2 bases from V and 3 bases from J; bases unmatched to any gene: 8. Germline V CDR1 and CDR2: SGHVS, FQNEAQ. Sequenced by immunoSEQ multiplex PCR; TCRdb stores in-frame clones only, minus some. Of about 25,000 clones in the sample, 94% are singletons; the top ten hold about 0.55%. The clonotype originates from a human patient who received an intestinal transplant, so some T cells may come from the graft donor. The source was PBMCs, collected 156 days after intestinal transplant. This chain links TRBV7-8 with TRBJ1-2; TRBD1 matches at 8 bases. CDR3 in DNA: TGTGCCAGCAGCTTATATTCTCCGACAGGGGACTATGGCTACACCTTC. As protein: CASSLYSPTGDYGYTF.